These 26 T cell receptor beta chains share one sample of origin, sequenced in a study of shared clonotypes between healthy human individuals. Naive CD8 isolation took CD45RO-negative cells positively selected for CCR7 and excluded terminally differentiated effector memory CD45RA+ cells. Libraries were prepared by immunoSEQ multiplex PCR; TCRdb keeps only in-frame clonotypes and omits some of them. The table records about 2,200,000 clones, roughly 91% of them present only once. Sequencing used naive CD8+ T cells from PBMCs. Every receptor here comes from a young man in good health. Some clones in this sample may be carry-over from other donors' samples.

As concerns this clone: The sample has other DNA sequences that encode this CDR3 too. This sequence joins TRBV9 and TRBJ2-1; D is unresolved. The CDR3 is made up of 13 amino acids. The V end lost 0 bases, the J end lost 6 bases, and 7 bases lay between the germline ends. In germline, CDR1 is SGDLS, CDR2 YYNGEE. The CDR3 spells CASSVAGRNEQFF. In DNA form, the CDR3 reads TGTGCCAGCAGCGTAGCGGGCCGCAATGAGCAGTTCTTC.

The chain combines TRBV28 with TRBJ2-7; D gene unclear. The CDR3 totals 15 residues. Trimming removed 6 bases from V and 0 bases from J, with 15 bases in between. Germline lookup yields CDR1 MDHEN and CDR2 SYDVKM. CDR3 sequence (DNA): TGTGCCAGCAGGCGTGGAAGGTCGACCTCCTACGAGCAGTACTTC. Encoded protein: CASRRGRSTSYEQYF.

This chain joins TRBV27 and TRBJ1-2; tentatively, D is TRBD1 (5 bases). CDR1 and CDR2 from the germline V gene are MNHEY and SMNVEV (reference sequence). V lost 8 bases and J 5 bases, leaving 9 bases between the germline ends. The CDR3 covers 11 residues. CDR3 DNA: TGTGCCAGCTTGGGGCAATATGGCTACACCTTC. It is translated as CASLGQYGYTF.

The gene calls are TRBV15 and TRBJ2-6, with TRBD1 as a possible D gene (6 bases). Trimming cost V 6 bases and J 0 bases, with 6 bases left between them. Germline CDR1 reads LNHNV; CDR2 reads YYDKDF (reference sequence). This CDR3 contains 14 residues. CDR3 nucleotides: TGTGCCACCAGGGACAGCTCTGGGGCCAACGTCCTGACTTTC. Protein: CATRDSSGANVLTF.

With regard to this clone: Other DNA sequences in the same sample also yield this CDR3. The chain uses TRBV11-2 and TRBJ2-7, with 7 bases matching TRBD1. This CDR3 comprises 14 residues. V lost 1 base to trimming and J lost 3 bases; unmatched junction nucleotides: 3. In germline, CDR1 is SGHAT, CDR2 FQNNGV. CDR3 loop: CASSLVGGDYEQYF. The CDR3 DNA reads TGTGCCAGCAGCTTAGTAGGGGGCGACTACGAGCAGTACTTC.

V is TRBV10-3 and J is TRBJ2-1; D is unclear. CDR1 and CDR2 (germline): ENHRY, SYGVKD. The length of the CDR3 is 13 residues. Trimming removed 8 bases from V and 7 bases from J, with 15 bases in between. For the CDR3, the DNA is TGTGCCATCCACAGCCCTGGATTGAATGAGCAGTTCTTC. It translates to CAIHSPGLNEQFF.

This clone was found once. This chain joins TRBV7-2 and TRBJ2-1, with D hard to call. V lost 4 bases, J lost 7 bases, and 14 bases lay in between. CDR1 and CDR2 (germline): SGHTA, FQGNSA. The CDR3 consists of 14 residues. In nucleotides, the CDR3 is TGTGCCAGCAGCTCCCCTGCCGGTTGGAATGAGCAGTTCTTC. This codes for CASSSPAGWNEQFF. The entire variable domain, with the rest obtained from reference TRBV7-2 and TRBJ2-1, is as follows: GAGVSQSPSNKVTEKGKDVELRCDPISGHTALYWYRQSLGQGLEFLIYFQGNSAPDKSGLPSDRFSAERTGGSVSTLTIQRTQQEDSAVYLCASSSPAGWNEQFFGPGTRLTVL.

To note about this clone: One junction end disagrees with the germline gene, perhaps due to a read error. The V and J genes are TRBV7-9 and TRBJ2-7; TRBD1 might be the D (7 bases). The CDR3 spans 12 residues. CDR1 is SEHNR and CDR2 is FQNEAQ in the germline V gene (reference sequence). CDR3 residues: CASSQGGTEGTF. CDR3 nucleotides: TGTGCCAGCAGCCAAGGGGGGACAGAGGGCACCTTC.

This chain uses TRBV11-2 with TRBJ2-3; 12 bases align to TRBD2. The CDR3 sequence is 18 residues long. Germline V gene lookup returns CDR1 SGHAT and CDR2 FQNNGV. V dropped 4 bases and J dropped 0; count of bases not matched to a gene: 8. The CDR3 coding sequence is TGTGCCAGCAGCTCGGGACTAGCGGGCTTATCTAGCACAGATACGCAGTATTTT. Translated: CASSSGLAGLSSTDTQYF.

J is TRBJ2-7 and V is TRBV28, with 8 bases aligning to TRBD1. J gave up 5 bases and V 5 bases, and 8 bases lay outside the gene matches. Germline CDR1 and CDR2: MDHEN and SYDVKM. The CDR3 covers 14 residues. The CDR3 region is CASSPRQGFDEQYF. The CDR3 DNA reads as TGTGCCAGCAGTCCCCGACAGGGGTTCGACGAGCAGTACTTC.

As concerns this clone: Since a much larger clone is just one base distant, this may be a read error. Within the sample, other DNA sequences also encode this same CDR3. V and J are TRBV13 and TRBJ1-1, with unresolved D. In germline, CDR1 is PRHDT, CDR2 FYEKMQ (reference sequence). The CDR3 is 13 residues long. Between the trimmed V and J ends, which lost 0 bases and 0 bases, there was a span of 2 bases. CDR3 amino acids: CASSLGVNTEAFF. In nucleotides, the CDR3 is TGTGCCAGCAGCTTAGGTGTGAACACTGAAGCTTTCTTT. Full variable domain (outside the CDR3, taken from reference TRBV13 and TRBJ1-1): AAGVIQSPRHLIKEKRETATLKCYPIPRHDTVYWYQQGPGQDPQFLISFYEKMQSDKGSIPDRFSAQQFSDYHSELNMSSLELGDSALYFCASSLGVNTEAFFGQGTRLTVV.

This chain links TRBV30 with TRBJ2-7; no clear D. Trimming cost V 5 bases and J 6 bases, with 17 bases left between them. Germline V gene lookup returns CDR1 GTSNPN and CDR2 SVGIG (reference sequence). The CDR3 is 13 residues long. The CDR3 DNA reads as TGTGCCTGGGGGTTCCCGCCCGGCGGCGAGCAGTACTTC. This encodes CAWGFPPGGEQYF.

This chain links TRBV9 with TRBJ2-7; either TRBD1 or TRBD2 may supply D (5 bases each). The length of the CDR3 is 14 residues. V gave up 4 bases and J gave up 6 bases, with 17 bases separating them. Germline assignment: CDR1 SGDLS and CDR2 YYNGEE. The DNA for the CDR3 is TGTGCCAGCAGCCCCGGGACGAGGTTCGGCGAGCAGTACTTC. The encoded protein is CASSPGTRFGEQYF.

The chain employs TRBV27 and TRBJ2-6; D is unclear. V lost 0 bases to trimming and J lost 0 bases, with 12 bases between them. This CDR3 contains 18 residues. Germline V lookup: CDR1 MNHEY, CDR2 SMNVEV (reference sequence). The CDR3 DNA reads TGTGCCAGCAGTTTATCCCCCTACAAAGGCTCTGGGGCCAACGTCCTGACTTTC. This sequence encodes CASSLSPYKGSGANVLTF.

The rearrangement links TRBV10-3 to TRBJ1-2, with unresolved D. The CDR3 extends over 13 amino acids. CDR1 is ENHRY, CDR2 SYGVKD, per germline. V was trimmed by 4 bases and J by 5 bases, leaving 11 bases between them. The CDR3 sequence is CAISAGTQYGYTF. CDR3 nucleotides: TGTGCCATCAGTGCGGGCACCCAGTATGGCTACACCTTC.

The chain recombines TRBV28 with TRBJ2-5, with D possibly TRBD1 on 6 matching bases. Per germline, CDR1 MDHEN and CDR2 SYDVKM. This CDR3 contains 13 residues. The ends were cut back, 4 bases at V and 10 bases at J, with 16 bases in the middle. CDR3 nucleotide sequence: TGTGCCAGCAGTTCGGGGTATGACAGGATCCAGTACTTC. Its protein is CASSSGYDRIQYF.

J is TRBJ2-3 and V is TRBV7-9; D is possibly TRBD2 (6 bases). The CDR3 length is 12 residues. Trimming took 5 bases from V and 10 from J, leaving 13 bases between them. Germline-derived CDR1 and CDR2 are SEHNR and FQNEAQ (reference sequence). The CDR3 region is CASSQGGTAQYF. CDR3 DNA sequence: TGTGCCAGCAGCCAGGGCGGGACGGCGCAGTATTTT.

The rearrangement uses TRBV4-1 and TRBJ1-1; D unclear. The CDR3 is made up of 15 amino acids. Germline loops: CDR1 MGHRA, CDR2 YSYEKL. Trimming cost V 0 bases and J 0 bases, with 8 bases left between them. The DNA of the CDR3 is TGCGCCAGCAGCCAAGAGGCAGATCTGAACACTGAAGCTTTCTTT. This translates into CASSQEADLNTEAFF.

This rearrangement joins TRBV5-4 to TRBJ2-5, with TRBD2 matching over 10 bases. There are 15 residues in the CDR3. Germline lookup yields CDR1 SGHNT and CDR2 YYREEE (reference sequence). V lost 5 bases to trimming and J lost 5 bases; unmatched junction nucleotides: 9. The CDR3 DNA sequence: TGTGCCAGCAGGGAACGCGGACTAGCGGCTGAGACCCAGTACTTC. It codes for CASRERGLAAETQYF.

The gene calls are TRBV5-1 and TRBJ1-1; tentatively, D is TRBD1 (5 bases). Trimming stripped 4 bases from V and 4 bases from J, with 11 bases between. CDR1 is SGHRS and CDR2 is YFSETQ in the germline V gene. The CDR3 has 13 amino acids. This CDR3 is CASSGVGGTEAFF. The CDR3 DNA sequence: TGCGCCAGCAGCGGAGTGGGGGGCACTGAAGCTTTCTTT.

This clone has a single count. This sample also contains other DNA sequences that code for the same CDR3. The chain employs TRBV18 and TRBJ2-7, with D uncertain. The length of the CDR3 is 11 residues. V lost 6 bases, J lost 0 bases, and 3 bases lay in between. Germline CDR1 reads KGHSH; CDR2 reads LQKENI. Here the CDR3 DNA reads TGTGCCAGCTCTAGCTCCTACGAGCAGTACTTC. It encodes CASSSSYEQYF.

The chain employs TRBV10-2 and TRBJ2-7; D not resolved. There are 11 residues in the CDR3. Germline V gives CDR1 WSHSY, CDR2 SAAADI. V lost 6 bases and J 5 bases, leaving 8 bases between the germline ends. CDR3 nucleotides: TGCGCCAGCAGCCCTTGGGACGAGCAGTACTTC. This sequence encodes CASSPWDEQYF.

The DNA of the CDR3 is TGTGCCAGTAGTATACTAGGATTCGCAGATACGCAGTATTTT. Amino acid sequence: CASSILGFADTQYF. The chain is built from TRBV19 and TRBJ2-3, with no clear D. V lost 2 bases to trimming and J lost 4 bases, with 10 bases between them. Germline assignment: CDR1 LNHDA and CDR2 SQIVND (reference sequence). This CDR3 spans 14 amino acids.

This clone was seen only a few times. The genes are TRBV2 and TRBJ2-1; TRBD1 is a possible D gene (6 bases). This CDR3 is 15 amino acids long. V lost 4 bases and J 3 bases, leaving 13 bases between the germline ends. Germline V gene sequence: CDR1 SNHLY, CDR2 FYNNEI. In nucleotides, the CDR3 is TGTGCCAGCAGTGGGACGGGACAAATCTACAATGAGCAGTTCTTC. Protein: CASSGTGQIYNEQFF. The variable domain in full, with the rest retrieved from reference TRBV2 and TRBJ2-1, is EPEVTQTPSHQVTQMGQEVILRCVPISNHLYFYWYRQILGQKVEFLVSFYNNEISEKSEIFDDQFSVERPDGSNFTLKIRSTKLEDSAMYFCASSGTGQIYNEQFFGPGTRLTVL.

The chain links TRBV5-1 to TRBJ1-2, with TRBD1 matching 8 bases. In germline, CDR1 is SGHRS, CDR2 YFSETQ. This CDR3 is 17 amino acids long. V shed 1 base, J shed 3 bases, and the junction held 11 bases outside the gene matches. The CDR3 bases are TGCGCCAGCAGCTTGTTGGGTCTAGGACAGGGTGACTATGGCTACACCTTC. This codes for CASSLLGLGQGDYGYTF.

In its sample, this clone was seen a few times. The V gene is TRBV4-3, the J gene TRBJ2-2; 7 bases agree with TRBD1. This CDR3 spans 17 amino acids. V lost 3 bases to trimming and J lost 5 bases; unmatched junction nucleotides: 12. Germline V gives CDR1 LGHNA, CDR2 YSLEER. CDR3 amino acids: CASSHGGPGQPTGELFF. The CDR3 bases are TGCGCCAGCAGCCATGGGGGCCCGGGACAGCCGACCGGGGAGCTGTTTTTT.